This entry features one TCR beta chain sequence. This clonotype occurred many times. Its binding antigen is unknown. No base quality information exists; no much larger clone differs at one position. This sample was taken from a study of blood T cells in healthy people across ages (dated by TCRdb to the mid-2010s). For context, the study as a whole: Template switching captured roughly one uniquely barcoded TCR beta cDNA molecule per two T cells in model experiments. To track age-related changes in TCR beta repertoire diversity, the study relied on deep sequencing normalized with unique cDNA molecular identifiers. Four age groups were formed from the donors: young (average approximately 15 years), middle-aged (less than 40), aged (approximately 60) and long-lived (approximately 80). To avoid experimental bias, donors of different ages were spread randomly across the sequencing lanes. Two additional independent replicas of 1 million unique cDNA reads from the same blood draw were analyzed for two donors (one aged 18 to 29 and one aged 80 or older).

Unmatched junction bases come to 4, with V trimmed by 3 bases and J by 5 bases. From the germline V gene, CDR1 is SGHTA and CDR2 is FQGTGA. The CDR3 sequence holds 14 residues, the cysteine and phenylalanine included. The CDR3 DNA has 42 bases and is translated from base 1. Systemically healthy Caucasian individuals from Russia, approximately 39 in total and aged about 6 to 100 years, were included as donors. Roughly 9 milliliters of peripheral blood were drawn from each donor into EDTA-treated Vacutainer tubes. Ficoll-Paque density-gradient centrifugation was used to isolate PBMCs, with at least 6.5 million per sample. Total RNA, at least 5.5 micrograms per sample, was extracted from PBMCs with Trizol reagent. Naive CD45RAhigh/CD27high T cell percentages were measured by flow cytometry on a PBMC aliquot from every donor. The research as a whole found: Estimates of total diversity from one million sequenced T cells were regarded as lower bounds and underestimates. Compared with the aged group, more naive CD4+ T cells, fewer expanded clones and increased TCR diversity were shown by the long-lived group, suggesting age selection. Bulk unsorted PBMC profiling prevented conclusive comparison of naive and antigen-experienced compartments. A strong correlation was found between observed TCR beta diversity and the percentage of naive T cells measured by flow cytometry. Because the CMV infection status of the donors was unknown, age-related changes in expanded clonotypes may potentially have been confounded. Observed TCR beta diversity per million T cells fell roughly linearly with age, and a significant reduction was already apparent by age around 36.

Library generation was performed with 5' RACE. This sample was sequenced with an Illumina HiSeq 2500. A second roughly 6 to 11 cycle PCR used a sample-barcoded 5' primer and a J-beta primer mix. Each TCR beta cDNA molecule received a unique molecular identifier from a template-switch 5' adaptor carrying 12 random nucleotides. At least 3 million CDR3-containing paired-end reads were obtained from each sample. First-strand cDNA was synthesized from all RNA with the Mint cDNA synthesis kit, primed by a TRBC-specific oligonucleotide. After uracil-DNA glycosylase treatment, a first 18-cycle PCR used universal primers M1SS and BC2_uni_R on all cDNA. The paper's processing steps were these. For normalization, 1 million high-quality reads were randomly selected from each sample, with every read carrying a distinct molecular identifier. Reads sharing molecular identifiers were discarded rather than binned into consensus sequences. MiTCR, with a Q25 quality threshold and the strictest error-elimination algorithm, was used for CDR3 identification, clonotype clustering and error correction. Lower-bound total TCR beta diversity was estimated with a nonparametric unseen species model using Euler transformation. TCRdb itself trimmed the public reads at Q25 with fastp, ran MiXCR and retained productive beta chains. Each CDR3 protein gets just one entry, which takes the most common genes and DNA from the rows behind it. It is TCRdb's table, rather than the study itself, that gives the V and J calls and clone size. A total of around 650,000 distinct CDR3 sequences appear in this sample, about a third of them only once. Roughly 15% of the sample lies in the top ten.

The rearranged chain carries TRBV7-3 and TRBJ2-3, with TRBD1 identical over 8 junction bases. The receptor's source is a woman older than 75 in good health. Donor details come from another sample of the same person, matched by shared clones. Sequenced input: blood. The CDR3 corresponds to CASSLTGARDTQYF. The DNA sequence reads TGTGCCAGCAGCTTGACAGGGGCGCGAGATACGCAGTATTTT.